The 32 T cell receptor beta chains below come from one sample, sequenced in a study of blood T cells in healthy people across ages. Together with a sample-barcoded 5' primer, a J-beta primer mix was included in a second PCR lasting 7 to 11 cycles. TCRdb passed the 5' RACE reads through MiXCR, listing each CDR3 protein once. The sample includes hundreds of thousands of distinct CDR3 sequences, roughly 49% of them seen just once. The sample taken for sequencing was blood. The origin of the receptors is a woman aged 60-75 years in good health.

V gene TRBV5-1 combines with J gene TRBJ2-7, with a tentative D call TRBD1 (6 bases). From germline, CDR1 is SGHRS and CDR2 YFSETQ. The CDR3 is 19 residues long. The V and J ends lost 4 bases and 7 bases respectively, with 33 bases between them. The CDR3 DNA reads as TGCGCCAGCAGCCTCGCTGCGGACAGACCGTTAGGGGTTTCAGGGGAGCAGTACTTC. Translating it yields CASSLAADRPLGVSGEQYF.

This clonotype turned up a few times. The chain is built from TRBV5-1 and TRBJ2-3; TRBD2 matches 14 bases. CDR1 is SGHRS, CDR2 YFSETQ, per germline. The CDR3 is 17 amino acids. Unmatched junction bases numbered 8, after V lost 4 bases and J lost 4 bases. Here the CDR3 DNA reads TGCGCCAGCAGCCCCGGGACTAGCGGGAGCCAGCCAGATACGCAGTATTTT. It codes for CASSPGTSGSQPDTQYF.

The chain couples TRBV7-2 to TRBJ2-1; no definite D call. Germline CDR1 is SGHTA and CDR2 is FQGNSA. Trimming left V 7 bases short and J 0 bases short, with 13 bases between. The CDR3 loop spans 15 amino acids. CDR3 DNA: TGTGCCAGCACCCCGGAGTTTGGCTCCTACAATGAGCAGTTCTTC. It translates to CASTPEFGSYNEQFF.

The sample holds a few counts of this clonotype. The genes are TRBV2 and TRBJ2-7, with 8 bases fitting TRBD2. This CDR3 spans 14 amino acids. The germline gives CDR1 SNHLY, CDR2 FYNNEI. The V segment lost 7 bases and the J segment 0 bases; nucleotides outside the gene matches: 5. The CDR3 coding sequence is TGTGCCAGCAAACCCGGGACTAGCTCCTACGAGCAGTACTTC. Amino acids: CASKPGTSSYEQYF. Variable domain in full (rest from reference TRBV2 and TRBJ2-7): EPEVTQTPSHQVTQMGQEVILRCVPISNHLYFYWYRQILGQKVEFLVSFYNNEISEKSEIFDDQFSVERPDGSNFTLKIRSTKLEDSAMYFCASKPGTSSYEQYFGPGTRLTVT.

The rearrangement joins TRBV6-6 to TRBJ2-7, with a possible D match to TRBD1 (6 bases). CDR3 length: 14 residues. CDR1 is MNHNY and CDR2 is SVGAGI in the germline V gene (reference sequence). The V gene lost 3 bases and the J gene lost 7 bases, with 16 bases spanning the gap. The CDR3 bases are TGTGCCAGCAGTTATACGCAGGGGATGTGGGAGCAGTACTTC. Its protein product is CASSYTQGMWEQYF.

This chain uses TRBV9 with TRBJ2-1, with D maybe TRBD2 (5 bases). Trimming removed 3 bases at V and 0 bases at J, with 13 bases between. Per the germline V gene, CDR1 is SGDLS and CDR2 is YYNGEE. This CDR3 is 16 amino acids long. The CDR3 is CASSGRTYSSYNEQFF. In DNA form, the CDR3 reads TGTGCCAGCAGCGGGAGGACCTATAGCTCCTACAATGAGCAGTTCTTC. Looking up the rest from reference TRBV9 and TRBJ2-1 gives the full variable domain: DSGVTQTPKHLITATGQRVTLRCSPRSGDLSVYWYQQSLDQGLQFLIQYYNGEERAKGNILERFSAQQFPDLHSELNLSSLELGDSALYFCASSGRTYSSYNEQFFGPGTRLTVL.

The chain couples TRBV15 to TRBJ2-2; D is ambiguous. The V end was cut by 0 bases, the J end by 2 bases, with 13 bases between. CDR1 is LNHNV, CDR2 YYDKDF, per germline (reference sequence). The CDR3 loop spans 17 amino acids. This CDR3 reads CATSRDRRRQNTGELFF. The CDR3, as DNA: TGTGCCACCAGCAGAGATAGGCGGCGGCAAAACACCGGGGAGCTGTTTTTT.

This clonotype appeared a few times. In DNA form, the CDR3 reads TGTGCCAGCAGCTCCAACTCTTTACAGGATACGCAGTATTTT. Residues: CASSSNSLQDTQYF. The V gene is TRBV7-9, the J gene TRBJ2-3; D gene uncertain. V was shortened by 4 bases and J by 6 bases, with 14 bases between the two germline ends. The CDR3 totals 14 residues. CDR1 is SEHNR, CDR2 FQNEAQ, per germline (reference sequence).

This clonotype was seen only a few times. The CDR3 here is CASSEGISQYF. The CDR3 region has the DNA TGTGCCAGCAGTGAGGGGATCTCGCAGTACTTC. The gene calls are TRBV25-1 and TRBJ2-5, with D uncertain. Germline V gene sequence: CDR1 MGHDK, CDR2 SYGVNS. The V and J ends lost 3 bases and 11 bases respectively, with 10 bases between them. The CDR3 is made up of 11 amino acids.

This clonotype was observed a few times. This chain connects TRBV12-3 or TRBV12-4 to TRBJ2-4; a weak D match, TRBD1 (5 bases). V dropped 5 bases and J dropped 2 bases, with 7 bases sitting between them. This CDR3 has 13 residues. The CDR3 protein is CASSDSSKNIQYF. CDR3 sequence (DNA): TGTGCCAGCAGTGACAGTTCCAAAAACATTCAGTACTTC.

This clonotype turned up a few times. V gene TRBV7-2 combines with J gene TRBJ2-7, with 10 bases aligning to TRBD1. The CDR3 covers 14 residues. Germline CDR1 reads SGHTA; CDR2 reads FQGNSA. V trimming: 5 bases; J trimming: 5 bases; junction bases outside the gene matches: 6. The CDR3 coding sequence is TGTGCCAGCAGCGACAGGGGGCCGCGCGACGAGCAGTACTTC. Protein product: CASSDRGPRDEQYF.

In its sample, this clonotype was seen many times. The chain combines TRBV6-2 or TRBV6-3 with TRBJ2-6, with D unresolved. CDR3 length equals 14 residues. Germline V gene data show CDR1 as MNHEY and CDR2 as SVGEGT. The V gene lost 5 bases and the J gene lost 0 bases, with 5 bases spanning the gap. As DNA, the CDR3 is TGTGCCAGCAGTGGAGACTCTGGGGCCAACGTCCTGACTTTC. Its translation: CASSGDSGANVLTF.

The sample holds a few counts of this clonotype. CDR3 DNA: TGTGCCAGCAGCTCGCGGACTAGCGGGAGTAGCGATGAGCAGTTCTTC. Protein: CASSSRTSGSSDEQFF. The V and J genes are TRBV7-2 and TRBJ2-1; 13 bases match TRBD2. The ends lost 4 bases at V and 8 bases at J; junction bases unmatched: 8. CDR1 SGHTA and CDR2 FQGNSA come from the germline V gene. This CDR3 contains 16 residues.

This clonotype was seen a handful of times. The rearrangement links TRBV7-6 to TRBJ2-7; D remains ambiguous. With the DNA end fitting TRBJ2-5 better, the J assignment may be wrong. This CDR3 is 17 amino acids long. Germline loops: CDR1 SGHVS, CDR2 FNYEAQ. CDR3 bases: TGTGCCAGCAGCTTAGGGTGGACGGTCCCTGCGGAAGAGACCCAGTACTTC. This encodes CASSLGWTVPAEETQYF.

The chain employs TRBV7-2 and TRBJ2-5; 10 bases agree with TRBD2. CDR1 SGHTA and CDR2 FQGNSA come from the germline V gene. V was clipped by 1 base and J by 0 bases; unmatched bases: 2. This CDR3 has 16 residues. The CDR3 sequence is CASSLVGTSDQETQYF. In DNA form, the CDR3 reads TGTGCCAGCAGCTTAGTCGGGACTAGCGACCAAGAGACCCAGTACTTC. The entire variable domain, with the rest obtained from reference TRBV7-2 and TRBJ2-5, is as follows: GAGVSQSPSNKVTEKGKDVELRCDPISGHTALYWYRQSLGQGLEFLIYFQGNSAPDKSGLPSDRFSAERTGGSVSTLTIQRTQQEDSAVYLCASSLVGTSDQETQYFGPGTRLLVL.

DNA of the CDR3: TGCAGTGCTAGCGTGGCGGGGACTAGCGGGACCGGGAGATACGAGCAGTACTTC. It is translated as CSASVAGTSGTGRYEQYF. The rearrangement joins TRBV20-1 to TRBJ2-1; 13 bases are a match to TRBD2. The end of the DNA aligns better with TRBJ2-7, so the J call may be wrong. Germline CDR1 and CDR2: DFQATT and SNEGSKA (reference sequence). CDR3 length: 18 residues.

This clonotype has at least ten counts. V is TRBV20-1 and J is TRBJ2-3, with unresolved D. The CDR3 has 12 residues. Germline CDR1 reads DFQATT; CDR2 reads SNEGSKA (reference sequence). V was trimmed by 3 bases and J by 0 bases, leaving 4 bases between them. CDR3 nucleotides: TGCAGTGCTAGTTACAGCACAGATACGCAGTATTTT. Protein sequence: CSASYSTDTQYF.

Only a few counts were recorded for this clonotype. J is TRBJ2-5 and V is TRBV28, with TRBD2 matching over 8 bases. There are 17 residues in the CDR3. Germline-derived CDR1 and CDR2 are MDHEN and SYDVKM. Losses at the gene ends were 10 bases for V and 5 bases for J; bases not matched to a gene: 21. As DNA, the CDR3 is TGTGCCACCGAGCTAGACAGGAAGGCGGGAGGTATCGAGACCCAGTACTTC. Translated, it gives CATELDRKAGGIETQYF.

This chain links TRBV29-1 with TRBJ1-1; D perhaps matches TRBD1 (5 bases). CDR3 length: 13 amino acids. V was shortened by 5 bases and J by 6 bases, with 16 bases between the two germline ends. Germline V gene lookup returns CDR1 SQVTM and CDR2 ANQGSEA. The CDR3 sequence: CSVSWGRDAEAFF. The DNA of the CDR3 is TGCAGCGTTTCCTGGGGCAGGGACGCTGAAGCTTTCTTT.

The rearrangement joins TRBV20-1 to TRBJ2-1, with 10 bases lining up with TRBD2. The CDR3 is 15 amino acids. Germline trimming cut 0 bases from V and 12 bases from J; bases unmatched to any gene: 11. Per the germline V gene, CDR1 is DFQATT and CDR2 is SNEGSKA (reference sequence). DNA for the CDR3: TGCAGTGCTAGAGATTTAGCGGGGGGACCCGGGGGGCAGTTCTTC. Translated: CSARDLAGGPGGQFF.

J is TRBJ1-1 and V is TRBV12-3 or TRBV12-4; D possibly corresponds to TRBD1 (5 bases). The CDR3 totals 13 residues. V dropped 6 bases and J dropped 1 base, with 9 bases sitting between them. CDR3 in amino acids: CASRDTGNTEAFF. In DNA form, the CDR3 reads TGTGCCAGCAGGGACACCGGGAACACTGAAGCTTTCTTT.

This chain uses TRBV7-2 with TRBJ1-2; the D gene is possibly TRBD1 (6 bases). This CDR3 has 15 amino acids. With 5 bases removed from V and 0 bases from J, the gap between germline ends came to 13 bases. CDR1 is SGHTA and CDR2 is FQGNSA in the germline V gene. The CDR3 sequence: CASSTSGDSNYGYTF. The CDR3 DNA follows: TGTGCCAGCAGCACCTCAGGGGATTCTAACTATGGCTACACCTTC.

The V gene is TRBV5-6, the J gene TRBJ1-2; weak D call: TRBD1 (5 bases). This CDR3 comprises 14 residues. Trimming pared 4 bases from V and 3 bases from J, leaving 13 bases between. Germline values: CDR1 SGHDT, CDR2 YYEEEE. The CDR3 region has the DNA TGTGCCAGCAGCAACCAGGGACGGGACTATGGCTACACCTTC. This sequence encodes CASSNQGRDYGYTF.

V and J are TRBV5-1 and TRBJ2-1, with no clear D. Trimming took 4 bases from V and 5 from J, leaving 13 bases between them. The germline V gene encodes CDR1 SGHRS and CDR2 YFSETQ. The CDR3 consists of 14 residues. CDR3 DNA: TGCGCCAGCAGCCCGAGGCCACCTGACAATGAGCAGTTCTTC. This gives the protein CASSPRPPDNEQFF.

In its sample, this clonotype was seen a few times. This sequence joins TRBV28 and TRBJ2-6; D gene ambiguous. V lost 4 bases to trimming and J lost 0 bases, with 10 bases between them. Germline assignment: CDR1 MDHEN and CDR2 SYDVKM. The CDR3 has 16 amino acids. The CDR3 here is CASSSPLSSGANVLTF. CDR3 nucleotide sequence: TGTGCCAGCAGTTCCCCACTAAGCTCTGGGGCCAACGTCCTGACTTTC.

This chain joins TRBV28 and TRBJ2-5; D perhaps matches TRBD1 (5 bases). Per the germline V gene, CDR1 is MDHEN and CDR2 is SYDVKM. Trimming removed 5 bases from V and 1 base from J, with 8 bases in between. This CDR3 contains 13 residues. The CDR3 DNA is TGTGCCAGCAGTGAGGACACCCAAGAGACCCAGTACTTC. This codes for CASSEDTQETQYF.

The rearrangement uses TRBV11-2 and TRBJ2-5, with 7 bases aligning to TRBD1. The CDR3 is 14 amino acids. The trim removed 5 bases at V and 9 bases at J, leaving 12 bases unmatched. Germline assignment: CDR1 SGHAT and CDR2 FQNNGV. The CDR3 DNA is TGTGCCAGCAGCAGAAGGGGGCTATCCGGTCCCCAGTACTTC. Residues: CASSRRGLSGPQYF.

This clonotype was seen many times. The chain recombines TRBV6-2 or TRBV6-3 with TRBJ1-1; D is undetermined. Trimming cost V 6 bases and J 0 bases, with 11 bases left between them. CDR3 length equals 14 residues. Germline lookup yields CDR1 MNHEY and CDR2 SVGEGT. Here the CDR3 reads CASSLGPMNTEAFF. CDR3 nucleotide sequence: TGTGCCAGCAGCTTGGGCCCGATGAACACTGAAGCTTTCTTT.

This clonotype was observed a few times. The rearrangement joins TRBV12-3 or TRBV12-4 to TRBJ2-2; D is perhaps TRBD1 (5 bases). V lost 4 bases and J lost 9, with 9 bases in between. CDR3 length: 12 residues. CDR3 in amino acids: CASSSDSRELFF. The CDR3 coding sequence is TGTGCCAGCAGTTCTGACAGCAGGGAGCTGTTTTTT.

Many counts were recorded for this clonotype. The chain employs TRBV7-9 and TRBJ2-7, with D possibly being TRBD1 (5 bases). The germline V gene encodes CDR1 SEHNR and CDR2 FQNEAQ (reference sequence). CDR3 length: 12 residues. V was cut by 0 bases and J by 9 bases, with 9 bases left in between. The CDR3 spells CASSLAQTAQYF. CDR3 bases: TGTGCCAGCAGCTTAGCGCAGACAGCGCAGTACTTC.

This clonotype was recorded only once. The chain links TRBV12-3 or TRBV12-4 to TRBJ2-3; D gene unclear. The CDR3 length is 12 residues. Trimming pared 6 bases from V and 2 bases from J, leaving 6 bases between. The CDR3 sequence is CASRLFTDTQYF. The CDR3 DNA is TGTGCCAGCAGATTATTCACAGATACGCAGTATTTT.

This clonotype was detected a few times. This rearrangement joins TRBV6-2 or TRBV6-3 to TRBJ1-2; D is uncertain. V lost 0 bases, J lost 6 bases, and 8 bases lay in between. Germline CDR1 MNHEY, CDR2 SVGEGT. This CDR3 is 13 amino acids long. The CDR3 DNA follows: TGTGCCAGCAGTTACTCGATGGTGGATGGCTACACCTTC. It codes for CASSYSMVDGYTF.